This TCR beta chain was observed in a study of vaccination and CD4 T cells after COVID-19. Study overall: Six males and four females constituted the convalescent cohort, two of whom were Hispanic.

Using its own MiXCR run on the PCR reads, TCRdb lists one record per CDR3 protein. This table holds over 15,000 distinct CDR3 sequences, approximately 66% found once. The receptor was isolated from a human donor who had recovered from COVID-19. Material: CD4+ T cells from blood, obtained after SARS-CoV-2 vaccination.

DNA for the CDR3: TGTGCCAGCAGCGCCGCCGGGACCCATGCGACCCAGTACTTC. It translates to CASSAAGTHATQYF. The gene calls are TRBV7-9 and TRBJ2-5; D might be TRBD1 or TRBD2, each matching 5 bases. Trimming left V 5 bases short and J 7 bases short, with 17 bases between. The CDR3 totals 14 residues. Germline CDR1 is SEHNR and CDR2 is FQNEAQ (reference sequence).